What follows describes a single T cell receptor beta chain. The sample originates from a study of OX40 agonist ivuxolimab in advanced cancers. Whole-study context: The dose of intravenous ivuxolimab that patients received every 2 weeks ranged from 0.01 to 10 mg/kg. Under the entry rules, prior anti-PD-1, anti-PD-L1 or anti-CTLA-4 therapy was allowed, and approximately 40% had some.

Clones were sequenced by immunoSEQ multiplex PCR, and TCRdb holds only the in-frame ones, with some missing. Of about 32,000 clones in the sample, about nine tenths were seen once. This CDR3 contains 17 residues. Per the germline V gene, CDR1 is MNHEY and CDR2 is SMNVEV (reference sequence). The ends lost 6 bases at V and 4 bases at J; junction bases unmatched: 12. This sequence was found in an adult with an advanced solid tumor such as melanoma, head and neck, liver or kidney cancer. J is TRBJ2-2 and V is TRBV27; 9 bases are shared with TRBD2. Here the sequenced sample was CD4+ or CD8+ T cells sorted from blood, taken in a trial of the OX40 agonist ivuxolimab. The CDR3 bases are TGTGCCAGCAGCAACATTGAGATAGCGGGGGCCACCGGGGAGCTGTTTTTT. Encoded protein: CASSNIEIAGATGELFF.